This T cell receptor beta chain was identified during a study of shared clonotypes between healthy human individuals. Study-level background: A donor's plate count was three for CD4 naive and three for CD4 memory; CD8 naive had two and CD8 memory one.

Losses at the gene ends were 3 bases for V and 7 bases for J; bases not matched to a gene: 7. Looked up from germline, CDR1 is SGDLS and CDR2 is YYNGEE. The CDR3 covers 16 residues. All donors were Caucasian adults living in Nashville, Tennessee. Assay used: immunoSEQ multiplex PCR; TCRdb lists only in-frame clones, some missing. The data contain millions of clones, 90% to 95% of them singletons. This chain joins TRBV9 and TRBJ2-5, with 15 bases lining up with TRBD2. Input material: naive CD4+ T cells from PBMCs. As for subset: CD45RA+ positively selected. This sequence was found in a young man in good health. Some clones in this sample may be carry-over from other donors' samples. DNA of the CDR3: TGTGCCAGCAGCGCGAGGACTAGCGGGAGGGCCGGGACCCAGTACTTC. Protein: CASSARTSGRAGTQYF.